Listed below are T cell receptor beta chains from one sample, sequenced in a study of blood T cell repertoires in COVID-19. Profiled with immunoSEQ multiplex PCR; TCRdb holds only in-frame clones, not every one. The table lists 200,000 to 250,000 clones, just under 90% of them singletons. Specimen: peripheral blood. The source of these receptors is a man younger than 40 with COVID-19, enrolled during active disease. Both conserved end residues are part of each CDR3. The order of the fields is clone size, V gene, D gene, J gene, CDR3 DNA, CDR3 protein. A D gene is named only where the DNA matches it firmly. The listing skips clone size in some rows; elsewhere it reads once, few, many or a size class.

clone_size: once
v_call: TRBV5-5
d_call: TRBD1
j_call: TRBJ1-2
cdr3_nt: TGTGCCAGCAGCCCATTCGGACAGGGGGCCGACTATGGCTACACCTTC
cdr3_aa: CASSPFGQGADYGYTF

clone_size: -
v_call: TRBV18
d_call: TRBD1
j_call: TRBJ2-1
cdr3_nt: TGTGCCAGCTCACTAACCCCGGGACAGGGGACCGGAGGCGGCCGGGATGAGCAGTTCTTC
cdr3_aa: CASSLTPGQGTGGGRDEQFF

clone_size: -
v_call: TRBV18
d_call: TRBD1
j_call: TRBJ1-1
cdr3_nt: TGTGCCAGCAAGTCCGGGACAGGGGGGAACACTGAAGCTTTCTTT
cdr3_aa: CASKSGTGGNTEAFF

clone_size: -
v_call: TRBV7-9
d_call: -
j_call: TRBJ1-5
cdr3_nt: TGTGCCAGCAGCCCTCGGGGGGATCCCGGCAATCAGCCCCAGCATTTT
cdr3_aa: CASSPRGDPGNQPQHF

clone_size: -
v_call: TRBV4-1
d_call: -
j_call: TRBJ1-3
cdr3_nt: TGCGCCAGCAGCCTTATGGCTAGAGTCTCTGGAAACACCATATATTTT
cdr3_aa: CASSLMARVSGNTIYF

clone_size: -
v_call: TRBV27
d_call: -
j_call: TRBJ2-7
cdr3_nt: TGTGCCAGCAGGACACAGAATTCCTACGAGCAGTACTTC
cdr3_aa: CASRTQNSYEQYF

clone_size: -
v_call: TRBV6-1
d_call: TRBD1
j_call: TRBJ1-6
cdr3_nt: TGTGCCACCAAAGCCGGGACAGATAATTCACCCCTCCACTTT
cdr3_aa: CATKAGTDNSPLHF

clone_size: -
v_call: TRBV5-1
d_call: -
j_call: TRBJ2-1
cdr3_nt: TGCGCCAGCACATCCTACAATGAGCAGTTCTTC
cdr3_aa: CASTSYNEQFF

clone_size: -
v_call: TRBV5-4
d_call: -
j_call: TRBJ1-2
cdr3_nt: TGTGCCAGCAGCCTGGGGAGGGGAAAGGCTAACTATGGCTACACCTTC
cdr3_aa: CASSLGRGKANYGYTF

clone_size: -
v_call: TRBV6-5
d_call: TRBD1
j_call: TRBJ1-6
cdr3_nt: TGTGCCAGCAGTTACAGGACAGGGGGCTATAATTCACCCCTCCACTTT
cdr3_aa: CASSYRTGGYNSPLHF

clone_size: -
v_call: TRBV4-3
d_call: TRBD1
j_call: TRBJ1-1
cdr3_nt: TGCGCCAGCAGCCAAGAGTGGACAGGAGAGAACACTGAAGCTTTCTTT
cdr3_aa: CASSQEWTGENTEAFF

clone_size: few
v_call: TRBV9
d_call: TRBD1
j_call: TRBJ1-5
cdr3_nt: TGTGCCAGCAGCGGTTCGGGACAGGCTCAGCCCCAGCATTTT
cdr3_aa: CASSGSGQAQPQHF

clone_size: -
v_call: TRBV7-3
d_call: -
j_call: TRBJ2-3
cdr3_nt: TGTGCCAGCAGCTTAACGGGGGCGGGTACGCAGTATTTT
cdr3_aa: CASSLTGAGTQYF

clone_size: -
v_call: TRBV12-3/TRBV12-4
d_call: -
j_call: TRBJ1-5
cdr3_nt: TGTGCCAGCAGCCCCAGGAGGGATCAGCCCCAGCATTTT
cdr3_aa: CASSPRRDQPQHF

clone_size: -
v_call: TRBV28
d_call: -
j_call: TRBJ1-2
cdr3_nt: TGTGCCAGCAGTTTTAGCGGGTTCAACTATGGCTACACCTTC
cdr3_aa: CASSFSGFNYGYTF

clone_size: -
v_call: TRBV2
d_call: TRBD2
j_call: TRBJ2-1
cdr3_nt: TGTGCCAGCAGTGCCGGGACTAGCGGCTCCTACAATGAGCAGTTCTTC
cdr3_aa: CASSAGTSGSYNEQFF

clone_size: few
v_call: TRBV5-5
d_call: -
j_call: TRBJ1-4
cdr3_nt: TGTGCCAGCAGCCCCGACAGCAACAATGAAAAACTGTTTTTT
cdr3_aa: CASSPDSNNEKLFF

clone_size: -
v_call: TRBV19
d_call: TRBD1
j_call: TRBJ1-6
cdr3_nt: TGTGCCAGTAGTATAAGTGGACAGGGAGATGGTTCACCCCTCCACTTT
cdr3_aa: CASSISGQGDGSPLHF

clone_size: once
v_call: TRBV6-2/TRBV6-3
d_call: -
j_call: TRBJ1-1
cdr3_nt: TGTGCCAGCAGTTACGGGCTGACGAACACTGAAGCTTTCTTT
cdr3_aa: CASSYGLTNTEAFF

clone_size: -
v_call: TRBV25-1
d_call: -
j_call: TRBJ1-1
cdr3_nt: TGTGCCAGCAAACGGGGGAACACTGAAGCTTTCTTT
cdr3_aa: CASKRGNTEAFF

clone_size: -
v_call: TRBV7-6
d_call: -
j_call: TRBJ1-6
cdr3_nt: TGTGCCAGCAGCTTAGCGTCCGTAGGTGTTACGGGGTCTGGTTCACCCCTCCACTTT
cdr3_aa: CASSLASVGVTGSGSPLHF

clone_size: -
v_call: TRBV5-1
d_call: -
j_call: TRBJ1-2
cdr3_nt: TGCGCCAGCAGCTTGGTAGGGGGTGATGGCTACACCTTC
cdr3_aa: CASSLVGGDGYTF

clone_size: -
v_call: TRBV9
d_call: -
j_call: TRBJ1-2
cdr3_nt: TGTGCCAGCGCAGCGCCGACAGGCTACTATGGCTACACCTTC
cdr3_aa: CASAAPTGYYGYTF

clone_size: -
v_call: TRBV19
d_call: TRBD1
j_call: TRBJ2-5
cdr3_nt: TGTGCCAGTAATGATCCGGGACAGGAGAATTCGGAGACCCAGTACTTC
cdr3_aa: CASNDPGQENSETQYF

clone_size: -
v_call: TRBV6-1
d_call: TRBD1
j_call: TRBJ1-2
cdr3_nt: TGTGCCAGCAGTGAACCGGGACAGGGAAATGGCTACACCTTC
cdr3_aa: CASSEPGQGNGYTF

clone_size: -
v_call: TRBV20-1
d_call: TRBD1
j_call: TRBJ1-1
cdr3_nt: TGCAGTGCCCTGGACAGGGATTCAGCTTTCTTT
cdr3_aa: CSALDRDSAFF

clone_size: -
v_call: TRBV6-5
d_call: -
j_call: TRBJ2-3
cdr3_nt: TGTGCCAGCAGTTCCCAGGAATTCCCCACAGATACGCAGTATTTT
cdr3_aa: CASSSQEFPTDTQYF

clone_size: -
v_call: TRBV7-3
d_call: TRBD1
j_call: TRBJ1-2
cdr3_nt: TGTGCCAGCAGCCCCTACCGCGACAGGGCTAACTATGGCTACACCTTC
cdr3_aa: CASSPYRDRANYGYTF

clone_size: -
v_call: TRBV6-4
d_call: TRBD2
j_call: TRBJ2-1
cdr3_nt: TGTGCCAGCAGTGAATCTGGCGGGAGCTCCTACAATGAGCAGTTCTTC
cdr3_aa: CASSESGGSSYNEQFF

clone_size: -
v_call: TRBV19
d_call: TRBD1
j_call: TRBJ1-3
cdr3_nt: TGTGCCAGTCGGCCGGGACAGCTTACTTTCTCTGGAAACACCATATATTTT
cdr3_aa: CASRPGQLTFSGNTIYF

clone_size: -
v_call: TRBV28
d_call: -
j_call: TRBJ1-6
cdr3_nt: TGTGCCAGCAGTCCGGGACATTATAATTCACCCCTCCACTTT
cdr3_aa: CASSPGHYNSPLHF

clone_size: -
v_call: TRBV5-1
d_call: TRBD1
j_call: TRBJ1-2
cdr3_nt: TGCGCCAGCAGCTCGGACAGGGCTAACTATGGCTACACCTTC
cdr3_aa: CASSSDRANYGYTF

clone_size: once
v_call: TRBV9
d_call: -
j_call: TRBJ1-2
cdr3_nt: TGTGCCAGCAGCGTGGCGGGCGGCCCTAACTATGGCTACACCTTC
cdr3_aa: CASSVAGGPNYGYTF

clone_size: -
v_call: TRBV10-3
d_call: TRBD2
j_call: TRBJ2-5
cdr3_nt: TGTGCCATCAGTGAGGTCACTAGCGGAGATCAAGAGACCCAGTACTTC
cdr3_aa: CAISEVTSGDQETQYF

clone_size: -
v_call: TRBV6-5
d_call: TRBD2
j_call: TRBJ2-7
cdr3_nt: TGTGCCAGCAGTCCCCACGGGACTACGTACGAGCAGTACTTC
cdr3_aa: CASSPHGTTYEQYF

clone_size: -
v_call: TRBV5-8
d_call: -
j_call: TRBJ1-1
cdr3_nt: TGTGCCAGCAGTTCTTGGGTAGCGGCCACTGAAGCTTTCTTT
cdr3_aa: CASSSWVAATEAFF

clone_size: -
v_call: TRBV4-1
d_call: -
j_call: TRBJ2-5
cdr3_nt: TGCGCCAGCAGCCAAGATCTGCGGGGCTGGACCCAGTACTTC
cdr3_aa: CASSQDLRGWTQYF

clone_size: -
v_call: TRBV2
d_call: TRBD1
j_call: TRBJ1-4
cdr3_nt: TGTGCCAGCAGTATTGACAGGGGTGAAAAACTGTTTTTT
cdr3_aa: CASSIDRGEKLFF

clone_size: -
v_call: TRBV19
d_call: -
j_call: TRBJ1-5
cdr3_nt: TGTGCCAGTAGTATCCGAGTCAATCAGCCCCAGCATTTT
cdr3_aa: CASSIRVNQPQHF

clone_size: -
v_call: TRBV2
d_call: TRBD2
j_call: TRBJ2-3
cdr3_nt: TGTGCCAGCAGTGAAGCCGGGAGGTCTCCTGGGGGAGATACGCAGTATTTT
cdr3_aa: CASSEAGRSPGGDTQYF

clone_size: -
v_call: TRBV5-1
d_call: -
j_call: TRBJ1-1
cdr3_nt: TGCGCCAGCAGCCCGGGAGATAGGAACACTGAAGCTTTCTTT
cdr3_aa: CASSPGDRNTEAFF

clone_size: -
v_call: TRBV5-1
d_call: -
j_call: TRBJ1-1
cdr3_nt: TGCGCCAGCAGCGACACCCGGCCGGGGTCAGACACTGAAGCTTTCTTT
cdr3_aa: CASSDTRPGSDTEAFF

clone_size: -
v_call: TRBV27
d_call: -
j_call: TRBJ1-2
cdr3_nt: TGTGCCAGCAGTTTAGGGAGACTCCCTAACTATGGCTACACCTTC
cdr3_aa: CASSLGRLPNYGYTF

clone_size: -
v_call: TRBV28
d_call: TRBD1
j_call: TRBJ2-5
cdr3_nt: TGTGCCAGCAGTTTTTCTTCCATCTTCCGGGACAGGGGTCAAGTGACCCAGTACTTC
cdr3_aa: CASSFSSIFRDRGQVTQYF

clone_size: -
v_call: TRBV6-5
d_call: -
j_call: TRBJ1-5
cdr3_nt: TGTGCCAGCAGCCCACAGGGACGACAGCCCCAGCATTTT
cdr3_aa: CASSPQGRQPQHF

clone_size: -
v_call: TRBV18
d_call: -
j_call: TRBJ2-1
cdr3_nt: TGTGCCAGCTCACCAGCACAGAATGAGCAGTTCTTC
cdr3_aa: CASSPAQNEQFF